This T cell receptor beta chain derives from a study of regulatory T cells in long-lasting Graves disease. Libraries of TCR beta came from iRepertoire HTBI primers plus Arm-PCR of CDR3 regions. Each CDR3 protein is one row after TCRdb ran MiXCR on the multiplex PCR reads. The sample carries over 350,000 distinct CDR3 sequences, approximately 15% recorded once. General study results and limits: Persistent Graves' patients showed less TCR diversity than newly diagnosed ones. Persistent disease samples used TRBV28, TRBJ1-2 and TRBJ2-5 preferentially.

The germline V and J ends were trimmed by 6 bases and 8 bases, with 16 bases remaining between them. CDR1 MNHNS and CDR2 SASEGT come from the germline V gene. This CDR3 is built from 14 residues. A note on this clonotype: Its specificity is unknown.

Indicated time point: newly diagnosed GD, antithyroid drugs for less than 3 months. The authors made the TCR library using RNA they extracted from PBMCs. The data were also submitted as part of a second study, on T cells in Graves' hyperthyroidism and ophthalmopathy.

The source of this sequence is a woman in her 50s with Graves disease. This chain joins TRBV6-1 and TRBJ1-4; D may be TRBD1 (6 bases). The material sequenced was peripheral blood mononuclear cells (PBMCs), taken at new diagnosis, from a patient treated with antithyroid drugs. CDR3 sequence reads: CASSSQQGTEKLFF. In nucleotides, the CDR3 is TGTGCCAGCAGCAGTCAACAGGGTACGGAAAAACTGTTTTTT.